This T cell receptor (beta chain) was sequenced in a study of cytomegalovirus exposure and HLA in healthy donors. Regarding the study as a whole: The CMV antigen specificity of a few CMV-associated chains was confirmed through in vitro analysis. A subsequent analysis found that TCR clusters from the first cohort also tended to co-occur in the 120 or so validation repertoires, with about 94% of cluster scores above 0. As was reported, the classifier diagnosed cytomegalovirus status with high specificity and sensitivity.

The repertoire was sequenced with immunoSEQ multiplex PCR; TCRdb's copy has only in-frame clones and lacks some. This sample yields under 110,000 clones, of which around 89% are seen a single time; roughly 2% belongs to the top ten. A word on this clone: The target antigen is unknown.

CDR1 SQVTM and CDR2 ANQGSEA come from the germline V gene. The ends were cut back, 4 bases at V and 3 bases at J, with 12 bases in the middle. The CDR3 length is 13 residues. The sample comprised PBMCs. The genes are TRBV29-1 and TRBJ1-2; weak D call: TRBD1 (5 bases). The receptor comes from a woman aged 18 to 35 in good health and CMV-seropositive. The CDR3 nucleotides read TGCAGCGTTGCGGCAGGGTCGGACTATGGCTACACCTTC. Translating it yields CSVAAGSDYGYTF. Full variable domain (remainder filled in from reference TRBV29-1 and TRBJ1-2): SAVISQKPSRDICQRGTSLTIQCQVDSQVTMMFWYRQQPGQSLTLIATANQGSEATYESGFVIDKFPISRPNLTFSTLTVSNMSPEDSSIYLCSVAAGSDYGYTFGSGTRLTVV.